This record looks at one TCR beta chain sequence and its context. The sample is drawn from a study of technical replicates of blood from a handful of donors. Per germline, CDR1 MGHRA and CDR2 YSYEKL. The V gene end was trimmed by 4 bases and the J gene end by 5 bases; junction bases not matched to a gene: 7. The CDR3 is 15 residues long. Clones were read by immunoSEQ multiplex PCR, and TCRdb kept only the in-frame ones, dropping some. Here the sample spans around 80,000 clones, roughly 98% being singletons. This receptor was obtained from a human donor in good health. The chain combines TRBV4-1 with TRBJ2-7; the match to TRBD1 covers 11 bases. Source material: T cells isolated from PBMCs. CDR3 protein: CASSLWGTGGDEQYF. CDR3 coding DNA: TGCGCCAGCAGCCTTTGGGGGACAGGGGGAGACGAGCAGTACTTC.